The 2 T cell receptor beta chains in this list originate from one sample, sequenced in a study of T cell repertoires in cytomegalovirus infection. TCRdb re-derived calls from the reads in MiXCR, one entry per CDR3 protein. The sample includes about 890,000 distinct CDR3 sequences, 31% seen only once; the top ten take 11% to 15%. These receptors' antigens are unknown. The source material was cultured CD8+ T cells from PBMCs, sampled from culture after CMV antigen stimulation. These receptors all come from a human donor in good health (CMV status not recorded). Some clones in this sample may be carry-over from other donors' samples.

The V call is TRBV5-1, the J call TRBJ1-1; 7 bases agree with TRBD1. Germline V gene sequence: CDR1 SGHRS, CDR2 YFSETQ. V lost 7 bases, J lost 4 bases, and 13 bases stayed unmatched. CDR3 size: 15 residues. The CDR3 DNA reads TGCGCCAGCCGACCATTAAGGGGGCTGGGCACTGAAGCTTTCTTT. Translating gives CASRPLRGLGTEAFF.

The sample holds many counts of this clonotype. The chain has TRBV7-2 and TRBJ2-7; 10 bases fit TRBD2. This CDR3 region has 15 residues. V was pared by 2 bases and J by 6 bases, with 7 bases of the junction left unmatched. CDR1 is SGHTA and CDR2 is FQGNSA in the germline V gene. CDR3 amino acids: CASSLRAGGPREQYV. CDR3 DNA sequence: TGTGCCAGCAGCTTACGAGCGGGGGGGCCCCGCGAGCAGTACGTC.